The 27 T cell receptor beta chains presented below share a single source sample, sequenced in a study of shared clonotypes between healthy human individuals. CD8 cells classed as naive were CD45RO-negative and positively selected for CCR7, excluding terminally differentiated effector memory CD45RA+ cells. Libraries were prepared by immunoSEQ multiplex PCR; TCRdb keeps only in-frame clonotypes and omits some of them. The sample carries about 2.2 million clones, 93% recorded once. The source material was naive CD8+ T cells from PBMCs. The receptor set was obtained from a man between 18 and 35 years old in good health. Some clones in this sample may be carry-over from other donors' samples.

V usage is TRBV27 and J usage is TRBJ1-5, with unresolved D. The CDR3 is 15 amino acids. The germline gives CDR1 MNHEY, CDR2 SMNVEV (reference sequence). Trimming stripped 0 bases from V and 5 bases from J, with 11 bases between. The CDR3 nucleotides are TGTGCCAGCAGTTTATCTTGGAGGGATGATCAGCCCCAGCATTTT. Translated, it gives CASSLSWRDDQPQHF.

The genes are TRBV6-5 and TRBJ2-7; D assignment may be TRBD1 or TRBD2 (5 bases each). V was shortened by 3 bases and J by 3 bases, with 18 bases between the two germline ends. The CDR3 is made up of 16 amino acids. The V gene's germline CDR1 is MNHEY and CDR2 SVGAGI. In nucleotides, the CDR3 is TGTGCCAGCAGTTATCTGGGGACCTCGCCCTACTACGAGCAGTACTTC. Translating it yields CASSYLGTSPYYEQYF.

The V gene is TRBV27, the J gene TRBJ1-1, with D perhaps TRBD1 (5 bases). V was shortened by 7 bases and J by 3 bases, with 21 bases between the two germline ends. Germline V gives CDR1 MNHEY, CDR2 SMNVEV (reference sequence). The CDR3 covers 16 residues. The CDR3: CASTLGPGRIDTEAFF. DNA for the CDR3: TGTGCCAGCACGTTGGGGCCAGGGAGAATTGACACTGAAGCTTTCTTT.

In nucleotides, the CDR3 is TGTGCCATCAGTGGAGGACTTTCCTACAATGAGCAGTTCTTC. It yields the protein CAISGGLSYNEQFF. This rearrangement joins TRBV10-3 to TRBJ2-1; a weak D match, TRBD2 (5 bases). The CDR3 contains 14 residues. CDR1 ENHRY and CDR2 SYGVKD come from the germline V gene. Trimming shortened V by 4 bases and J by 1 base, and 8 bases separated the two germline ends.

The chain couples TRBV10-1 to TRBJ2-1; tentative D call: TRBD2 (6 bases). The CDR3 has 17 residues. CDR1 WNHNN and CDR2 SYGVQD come from the germline V gene (reference sequence). V lost 0 bases and J 8 bases, leaving 20 bases between the germline ends. CDR3: CASSESAGTFGLDEQFF. Here the CDR3 DNA reads TGCGCCAGCAGTGAGTCCGCGGGGACCTTCGGGCTTGATGAGCAGTTCTTC.

The chain is built from TRBV5-1 and TRBJ2-2; no firm D call. V lost 4 bases and J lost 6, with 10 bases in between. Germline lookup yields CDR1 SGHRS and CDR2 YFSETQ. This CDR3 has 13 amino acids. The CDR3 DNA sequence: TGCGCCAGCAGCGAACGGGTGGCCGGGGAGCTGTTTTTT. Protein: CASSERVAGELFF.

The genes are TRBV7-9 and TRBJ2-5; 11 bases map to TRBD1. This CDR3 is built from 16 residues. In germline, CDR1 is SEHNR, CDR2 FQNEAQ (reference sequence). Trimming removed 5 bases from V and 5 bases from J; junction bases left unmatched: 10. CDR3 sequence (DNA): TGTGCCAGCAGCCATAGCCTGGGACAGGGGGGGGAGACCCAGTACTTC. Protein product: CASSHSLGQGGETQYF.

The chain carries TRBV19 and TRBJ1-1; perhaps TRBD1 as D (6 bases). Germline CDR1 and CDR2: LNHDA and SQIVND (reference sequence). The CDR3 is 12 residues long. The V and J ends lost 9 bases and 5 bases respectively, with 13 bases between them. The CDR3 region is CASFEGGTEAFF. The DNA of the CDR3 is TGTGCCAGCTTCGAAGGGGGGACTGAAGCTTTCTTT.

J is TRBJ1-5 and V is TRBV19, with 8 nucleotides matching TRBD1. Germline assignment: CDR1 LNHDA and CDR2 SQIVND (reference sequence). CDR3 length: 15 amino acids. V lost 4 bases, J lost 6 bases, and 8 bases stayed unmatched. CDR3 loop: CASSKDRATGQPQHF. In DNA form, the CDR3 reads TGTGCCAGTAGTAAGGACAGGGCGACGGGTCAGCCCCAGCATTTT.

The V call is TRBV15, the J call TRBJ1-6; no reliable D call. CDR3 length equals 13 residues. V shed 7 bases and J shed 5 bases, with 9 bases lying between them. Germline CDR1 LNHNV, CDR2 YYDKDF (reference sequence). CDR3 residues: CATTGRDNSPLHF. For the CDR3, the DNA is TGTGCCACCACAGGACGGGATAATTCACCCCTCCACTTT.

The chain employs TRBV15 and TRBJ1-5, with D possibly being TRBD1 (5 bases). Trimming shortened V by 3 bases and J by 3 bases, and 18 bases separated the two germline ends. In germline, CDR1 is LNHNV, CDR2 YYDKDF (reference sequence). The CDR3 length is 17 residues. The CDR3 sequence is CATSRAPGAGVNQPQHF. The CDR3, as DNA: TGTGCCACCAGCAGGGCCCCCGGGGCGGGGGTCAATCAGCCCCAGCATTTT.

The V gene is TRBV7-2, the J gene TRBJ2-3; 8 nucleotides agree with TRBD1. Trimming removed 6 bases from V and 4 bases from J; junction bases left unmatched: 18. CDR1 and CDR2 (germline): SGHTA, FQGNSA. The CDR3 spans 18 residues. This CDR3 is CASSFTPGQGWGADTQYF. CDR3 sequence (DNA): TGTGCCAGCAGTTTTACGCCCGGACAGGGATGGGGGGCAGATACGCAGTATTTT.

J is TRBJ2-4 and V is TRBV7-2; tentatively, D is TRBD2 (6 bases). Per germline, CDR1 SGHTA and CDR2 FQGNSA. This CDR3 region has 14 residues. V was trimmed by 5 bases and J by 8 bases, leaving 16 bases between them. The CDR3 nucleotides are TGTGCCAGCAGCCCCCTGTGGGGGGAGGACATTCAGTACTTC. Encoded protein: CASSPLWGEDIQYF.

The V call is TRBV2, the J call TRBJ2-1; the match to TRBD2 covers 10 bases. Germline V gene lookup returns CDR1 SNHLY and CDR2 FYNNEI. Unmatched junction bases numbered 14, after V lost 7 bases and J lost 8 bases. The CDR3 covers 16 residues. CDR3 region: CASIKREAGGPYEQFF. The CDR3 DNA sequence: TGTGCCAGCATAAAGAGGGAAGCGGGAGGGCCGTATGAGCAGTTCTTC.

J is TRBJ1-1 and V is TRBV5-5; D gene uncertain. The CDR3 has 15 residues. Trimming removed 1 base from V and 1 base from J, with 11 bases in between. In germline, CDR1 is SGHKS, CDR2 YYEKEE (reference sequence). CDR3 amino acids: CASSLWANPNTEAFF. The CDR3 DNA sequence: TGTGCCAGCAGCTTGTGGGCTAACCCGAACACTGAAGCTTTCTTT.

A few counts support this clone. The chain couples TRBV28 to TRBJ1-1, with 7 positions matching TRBD1. Germline values: CDR1 MDHEN, CDR2 SYDVKM. V trimming: 6 bases; J trimming: 5 bases; junction bases outside the gene matches: 12. The CDR3 consists of 15 residues. CDR3 sequence reads: CASRTLRQGLTEAFF. In DNA form, the CDR3 reads TGTGCCAGCAGGACCCTTCGACAGGGCCTGACTGAAGCTTTCTTT.

The table lists this clone with a count of one. The chain couples TRBV5-4 to TRBJ1-2; D remains unclear. The V end lost 0 bases, the J end lost 5 bases, and 29 bases lay between the germline ends. The CDR3 has 20 residues. CDR1 SGHNT and CDR2 YYREEE come from the germline V gene (reference sequence). The CDR3: CASSLAYSYIDTPSGYGYTF. The DNA of the CDR3 is TGTGCCAGCAGCTTGGCCTACAGCTATATCGACACCCCAAGCGGATATGGCTACACCTTC.

The chain has TRBV27 and TRBJ2-7; no clear D. The CDR3 length is 15 residues. Germline V gene data show CDR1 as MNHEY and CDR2 as SMNVEV (reference sequence). The V and J ends lost 4 bases and 0 bases respectively, with 13 bases between them. In nucleotides, the CDR3 is TGTGCCAGCAGTTCCCGAAACACACTCTCCTACGAGCAGTACTTC. Protein: CASSSRNTLSYEQYF.

The chain has TRBV4-2 and TRBJ2-5; 9 bases align to TRBD1. The V gene end was trimmed by 0 bases and the J gene end by 7 bases; junction bases not matched to a gene: 6. CDR3 length: 15 residues. Germline CDR1 is LGHNA and CDR2 is YNFKEQ. As DNA, the CDR3 is TGTGCCAGCAGCCAAGACTGGACAGGGGCGGCGACCCAGTACTTC. This gives the protein CASSQDWTGAATQYF.

The chain is built from TRBV28 and TRBJ2-7, with D perhaps matching TRBD1 or TRBD2 (6 bases each). CDR1 MDHEN and CDR2 SYDVKM come from the germline V gene. The V gene lost 4 bases and the J gene lost 4 bases, with 17 bases spanning the gap. This CDR3 has 15 residues. In nucleotides, the CDR3 is TGTGCCAGCAGTTGGGATCGGAGGGGGTTGTACGAGCAGTACTTC. Translated, it gives CASSWDRRGLYEQYF.

The rearrangement links TRBV4-1 to TRBJ2-1, with 7 positions matching TRBD2. Germline values: CDR1 MGHRA, CDR2 YSYEKL. V was pared by 1 base and J by 0 bases, with 18 bases of the junction left unmatched. The CDR3 length is 21 residues. DNA for the CDR3: TGCGCCAGCAGCCAAGGCCGACACAAATTGGGAGGGTCGAGCTCCTACAATGAGCAGTTCTTC. Translated, it gives CASSQGRHKLGGSSSYNEQFF.

V is TRBV15 and J is TRBJ2-1; possibly TRBD1 for D (6 bases). Between the trimmed V and J ends, which lost 5 bases and 3 bases, there was a span of 11 bases. CDR3 length equals 14 residues. Per germline, CDR1 LNHNV and CDR2 YYDKDF (reference sequence). CDR3 amino acids: CATSRRDNYNEQFF. The CDR3 nucleotides are TGTGCCACCAGCCGAAGGGACAACTACAATGAGCAGTTCTTC. The entire variable domain, with the rest obtained from reference TRBV15 and TRBJ2-1, is as follows: DAMVIQNPRYQVTQFGKPVTLSCSQTLNHNVMYWYQQKSSQAPKLLFHYYDKDFNNEADTPDNFQSRRPNTSFCFLDIRSPGLGDTAMYLCATSRRDNYNEQFFGPGTRLTVL.

The J gene is TRBJ2-1, the V gene TRBV9; 7 bases line up with TRBD1. Germline lookup yields CDR1 SGDLS and CDR2 YYNGEE. V shed 3 bases, J shed 10 bases, and the junction held 7 bases outside the gene matches. This CDR3 contains 13 residues. The chain's CDR3 is CASSGRQGREQFF. Written as DNA, the CDR3 is TGTGCCAGCAGCGGACGACAGGGACGAGAGCAGTTCTTC. The variable domain in full, with the rest retrieved from reference TRBV9 and TRBJ2-1, is DSGVTQTPKHLITATGQRVTLRCSPRSGDLSVYWYQQSLDQGLQFLIQYYNGEERAKGNILERFSAQQFPDLHSELNLSSLELGDSALYFCASSGRQGREQFFGPGTRLTVL.

In regard to this clone: Other nucleotide sequences in the sample specify the same CDR3. The chain employs TRBV28 and TRBJ1-1, with D unclear. V lost 6 bases, J lost 1 base, and 6 bases lay in between. The CDR3 length is 12 residues. Germline lookup yields CDR1 MDHEN and CDR2 SYDVKM. CDR3 nucleotides: TGTGCCAGCAGCCGTTCGAACACTGAAGCTTTCTTT. Translated: CASSRSNTEAFF.

Note on this clone: This same CDR3 is encoded by further DNA sequences in the sample. The J gene is TRBJ2-6, the V gene TRBV7-9; no firm D call. Trimming took 6 bases from V and 0 from J, leaving 9 bases between them. Germline assignment: CDR1 SEHNR and CDR2 FQNEAQ (reference sequence). The CDR3 has 15 amino acids. CDR3 DNA sequence: TGTGCCAGCAGTTCCCGGAGCTCTGGGGCCAACGTCCTGACTTTC. Translation gives CASSSRSSGANVLTF.

The chain joins TRBV7-9 to TRBJ1-1; no firm D call. The V and J ends lost 5 bases and 11 bases respectively, with 15 bases between them. The CDR3 runs to 12 residues. Germline V gene sequence: CDR1 SEHNR, CDR2 FQNEAQ (reference sequence). The CDR3 DNA reads TGTGCCAGCAGCCCGCCCAGTCTGGTGGCTTTCTTT. It translates to CASSPPSLVAFF.

The rearrangement uses TRBV28 and TRBJ1-1; TRBD1 aligns across 7 bases. V was clipped by 3 bases and J by 4 bases; unmatched bases: 14. The V gene's germline CDR1 is MDHEN and CDR2 SYDVKM. CDR3 length: 17 residues. CDR3 bases: TGTGCCAGCAGTTTTCATAGGGGGCGTCTTATGCGCACTGAAGCTTTCTTT. Translated: CASSFHRGRLMRTEAFF.